The 6 T cell receptor beta chains listed next were all sequenced from one sample in a study of a mutant IDH1 vaccine in newly diagnosed glioma. Documented time point: baseline, week 1 (first vaccination visit). As for treatment: pre-vaccination baseline after standard-of-care therapy. TCRdb's table, derived via immunoSEQ multiplex PCR, lists solely in-frame clones and lacks some. The sample carries about 92,000 clones, 83% recorded once. The sequencing used PBMCs, collected from a glioma patient treated with radiotherapy, temozolomide or both. The receptors stem from a woman in her 50s with glioma.

Comments on this clone: A junction boundary mismatches the germline segment, possibly from a read error. The chain employs TRBV7-2 and TRBJ2-1; 10 bases are shared with TRBD2. The germline V gene encodes CDR1 SGHTA and CDR2 FQGNSA. The CDR3 totals 15 residues. The CDR3 reads CASSLAGVSYHEQFF. The DNA for the CDR3 is TGTGCCAGCAGCCTAGCGGGGGTATCATATCATGAGCAGTTCTTC. Based on the CDR3 plus reference TRBV7-2 and TRBJ2-1, the full variable domain is GAGVSQSPSNKVTEKGKDVELRCDPISGHTALYWYRQSLGQGLEFLIYFQGNSAPDKSGLPSDRFSAERTGGSVSTLTIQRTQQEDSAVYLCASSLAGVSYHEQFFGPGTRLTVL.

The chain carries TRBV5-1 and TRBJ2-3, with D unresolved. The V gene lost 4 bases and the J gene lost 2 bases, with 8 bases spanning the gap. Germline CDR1 and CDR2: SGHRS and YFSETQ. There are 13 residues in the CDR3. The CDR3 region has the DNA TGCGCCAGCAGCCTGGGTACCACAGATACGCAGTATTTT. Translating gives CASSLGTTDTQYF.

The chain carries TRBV7-8 and TRBJ1-1; maybe TRBD1 (6 bases). Germline V gene lookup returns CDR1 SGHVS and CDR2 FQNEAQ. CDR3 length equals 15 residues. Trimming shortened V by 4 bases and J by 6 bases, and 18 bases separated the two germline ends. The CDR3 DNA reads TGTGCCAGCAGCTCACGACAGGCGGTGGTTGCTGAAGCTTTCTTT. Translating gives CASSSRQAVVAEAFF.

The chain links TRBV20-1 to TRBJ1-2; D may be TRBD1 (5 bases). The germline V and J ends were trimmed by 7 bases and 8 bases, with 11 bases remaining between them. The CDR3 length is 10 residues. Per the germline V gene, CDR1 is DFQATT and CDR2 is SNEGSKA (reference sequence). The CDR3 nucleotides read TGCAGTGTGGGGCGGAGCGGCTACACCTTC. Translated, it gives CSVGRSGYTF.

V and J are TRBV29-1 and TRBJ2-4; D not certain. The CDR3 loop spans 14 amino acids. V was pared by 3 bases and J by 5 bases, with 14 bases between. The germline V gene has CDR1 SQVTM and CDR2 ANQGSEA. CDR3 in DNA: TGCAGCGTTGAGGAGCTTGCCCACGAAAACATTCAGTACTTC. It codes for CSVEELAHENIQYF.

The chain couples TRBV5-4 to TRBJ2-6; D remains unclear. The V and J ends lost 1 base and 1 base respectively, with 6 bases between them. CDR1 and CDR2 from the germline V gene are SGHNT and YYREEE (reference sequence). This CDR3 has 15 residues. The chain's CDR3 is CASSLIGSGANVLTF. The CDR3 bases are TGTGCCAGCAGCTTGATCGGATCTGGGGCCAACGTCCTGACTTTC.